A few counts support the clone carrying this T cell receptor (beta chain). This specimen belongs to a study of identical twins. From the 5' RACE reads, TCRdb called clonotypes with MiXCR, one entry per CDR3 protein. The sample shows under 900,000 distinct CDR3 sequences, about 20% of them seen only once. With V trimmed by 3 bases and J by 12 bases, 14 bases remained unmatched. Germline V CDR1 and CDR2: DFQATT, SNEGSKA (reference sequence). The CDR3 consists of 15 residues. These data were likewise used in another study, on T cells expressing NK-cell markers.

The sequence derives from a woman between 18 and 29 years old in good health. The chain recombines TRBV20-1 with TRBJ2-1, with TRBD2 matching 10 bases. Sequenced material: PBMCs. The CDR3 spells CSASSIAGGSVGQFF. Written as DNA, the CDR3 is TGCAGTGCTAGTTCGATAGCGGGGGGCTCCGTAGGGCAGTTCTTC.